This T cell receptor (beta chain) is drawn from a study of blood T cell repertoires in COVID-19. Study-wide background: The United States, Italy and Spain provided the acute and convalescent COVID-19 samples. PBMCs, B-cell-depleted T cells, or T cells were the source of the cDNA or gDNA that made up the material.

Seattle participants joined during active infection and were tracked over time. In the original processing: Counts of nucleated cells, estimated from reference gene primer amplification, were obtained. The protocol was immunoSEQ multiplex PCR, while the TCRdb copy is restricted to in-frame clones and leaves out a portion. V, J and clone size were drawn from that table, and D and trimming were deduced from the DNA. The sample has over 450,000 clones, approximately 91% seen once. Germline V gene data show CDR1 as SQVTM and CDR2 as ANQGSEA. The V and J ends lost 6 bases and 0 bases, in that order; junction bases with no gene match: 3. This CDR3 has 13 amino acids.

Sample: peripheral blood. V usage is TRBV29-1 and J usage is TRBJ2-3, with 7 bases matching TRBD1. The TCR originated in a woman in her fifties or sixties with COVID-19, enrolled during active disease. DNA for the CDR3: TGCAGCGTCGACAGGGCGAGCACAGATACGCAGTATTTT. Protein sequence: CSVDRASTDTQYF.